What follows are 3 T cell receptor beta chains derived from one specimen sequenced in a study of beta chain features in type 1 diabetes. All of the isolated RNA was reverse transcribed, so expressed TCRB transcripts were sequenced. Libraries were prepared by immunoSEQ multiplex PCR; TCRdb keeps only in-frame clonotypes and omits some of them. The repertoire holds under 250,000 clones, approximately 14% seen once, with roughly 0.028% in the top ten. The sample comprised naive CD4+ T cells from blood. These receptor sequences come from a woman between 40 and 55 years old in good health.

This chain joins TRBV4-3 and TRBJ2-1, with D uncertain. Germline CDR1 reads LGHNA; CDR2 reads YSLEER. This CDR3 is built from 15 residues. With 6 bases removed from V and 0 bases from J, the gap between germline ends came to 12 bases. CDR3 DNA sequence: TGCGCCAGCAGGCTAGGCCGATCCTCCTACAATGAGCAGTTCTTC. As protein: CASRLGRSSYNEQFF.

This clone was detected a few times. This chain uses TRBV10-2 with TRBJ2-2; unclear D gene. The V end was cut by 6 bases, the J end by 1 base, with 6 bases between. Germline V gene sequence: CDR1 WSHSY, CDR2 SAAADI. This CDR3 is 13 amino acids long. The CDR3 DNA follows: TGCGCCAGCAGGGCACAGAACACCGGGGAGCTGTTTTTT. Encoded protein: CASRAQNTGELFF.

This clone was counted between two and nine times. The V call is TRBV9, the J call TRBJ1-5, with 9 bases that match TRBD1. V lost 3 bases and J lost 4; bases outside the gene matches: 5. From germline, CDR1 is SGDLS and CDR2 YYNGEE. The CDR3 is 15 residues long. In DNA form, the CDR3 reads TGTGCCAGCAGCGCTGGACAGGGGCATAATCAGCCCCAGCATTTT. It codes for CASSAGQGHNQPQHF.